The next 3 T cell receptor beta chains were all read from a single sample in a study of T cell clones after liver transplantation. Assay used: immunoSEQ multiplex PCR; TCRdb lists only in-frame clones, some missing. This table holds over 60,000 clones, about 80% found once. The sequences come from CD4+ T cells from blood, collected before liver transplant. The receptor source for this set is a human donor who received a liver transplant.

This clone was found a few times. The rearrangement uses TRBV30 and TRBJ1-1; D uncertain. The CDR3 spans 11 residues. Germline assignment: CDR1 GTSNPN and CDR2 SVGIG (reference sequence). Trimming stripped 4 bases from V and 4 bases from J, with 7 bases between. CDR3 bases: TGTGCCTGGAATCGGGGCACTGAAGCTTTCTTT. Its protein product is CAWNRGTEAFF.

The chain combines TRBV19 with TRBJ1-2; D is unclear. Germline V gene lookup returns CDR1 LNHDA and CDR2 SQIVND (reference sequence). The germline V and J ends were trimmed by 6 bases and 4 bases, with 9 bases remaining between them. This CDR3 has 12 residues. CDR3 sequence reads: CASRTGVYGYTF. In DNA form, the CDR3 reads TGTGCCAGTAGAACCGGGGTCTATGGCTACACCTTC.

The chain carries TRBV10-1 and TRBJ2-1; possibly TRBD1 for D (5 bases). This CDR3 is 13 amino acids long. Deletions cut 8 bases from V and 1 base from J, with 9 bases between. Germline CDR1 is WNHNN and CDR2 is SYGVQD (reference sequence). CDR3 loop: CASARESYNEQFF. In nucleotides, the CDR3 is TGCGCCAGCGCCAGGGAATCCTACAATGAGCAGTTCTTC.